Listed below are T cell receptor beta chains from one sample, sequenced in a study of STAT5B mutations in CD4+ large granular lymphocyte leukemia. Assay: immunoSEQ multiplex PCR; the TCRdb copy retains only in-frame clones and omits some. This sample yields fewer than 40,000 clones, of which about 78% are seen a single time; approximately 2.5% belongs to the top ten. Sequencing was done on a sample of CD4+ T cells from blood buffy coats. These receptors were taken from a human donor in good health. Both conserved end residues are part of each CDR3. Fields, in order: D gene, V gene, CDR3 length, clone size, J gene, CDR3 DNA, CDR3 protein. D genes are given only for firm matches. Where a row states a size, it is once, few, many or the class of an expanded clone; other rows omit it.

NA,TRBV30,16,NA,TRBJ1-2,TGTGCCTGGAGTGGCGGCGGGAGTAGGGCAAACTATGGCTACACCTTC,CAWSGGGSRANYGYTF
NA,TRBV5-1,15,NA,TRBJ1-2,TGCGCCAGCAGCTCCGGACAGCTTTTTAACTATGGCTACACCTTC,CASSSGQLFNYGYTF
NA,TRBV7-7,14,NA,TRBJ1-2,TGTGCCAGCAGCTTAGAACAGGGCCCCTATGGCTACACCTTC,CASSLEQGPYGYTF
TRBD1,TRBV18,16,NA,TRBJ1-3,TGTGCCAGCTCACCTAACGGACAGGGGACTGGAAACACCATATATTTT,CASSPNGQGTGNTIYF
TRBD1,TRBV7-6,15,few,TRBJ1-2,TGTGCCAGCAGCAGAGGGACAGGGCCGAACTATGGCTACACCTTC,CASSRGTGPNYGYTF
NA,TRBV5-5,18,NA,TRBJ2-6,TGTGCCAGCAGCTTGGTTTTGGGGGGCCACTCTGGGGCCAACGTCCTGACTTTC,CASSLVLGGHSGANVLTF
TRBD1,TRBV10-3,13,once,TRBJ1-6,TGTGCCATCACCGGGACAGGGGATTCACCCCTCCACTTT,CAITGTGDSPLHF
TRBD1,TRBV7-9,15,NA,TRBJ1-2,TGTGCCAGCAGCCCAAGGACAGGGAAGAGCTATGGCTACACCTTC,CASSPRTGKSYGYTF
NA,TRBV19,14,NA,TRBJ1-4,TGTGCCAGTAGTAGTGGGCTGACTAATGAAAAACTGTTTTTT,CASSSGLTNEKLFF
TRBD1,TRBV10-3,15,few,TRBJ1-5,TGTGCCATCAGTGGACAGGGATTCCCCAATCAGCCCCAGCATTTT,CAISGQGFPNQPQHF
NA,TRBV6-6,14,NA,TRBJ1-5,TGTGCCAGCAGCCTAACAGATAGCAATCAGCCCCAGCATTTT,CASSLTDSNQPQHF
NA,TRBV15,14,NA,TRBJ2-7,TGTGCCACCAGCGGCGGCAGGAGCTCCTACGAGCAGTACTTC,CATSGGRSSYEQYF
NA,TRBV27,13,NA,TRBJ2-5,TGTGCCAGCAGTTTTACGTACCAAGAGACCCAGTACTTC,CASSFTYQETQYF
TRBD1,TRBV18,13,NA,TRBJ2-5,TGTGCCAGCTCACCGGGGACAGGGGAGACCCAGTACTTC,CASSPGTGETQYF
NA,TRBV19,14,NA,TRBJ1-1,TGTGCCAGTAGTCTCACCCGTGGACGCACTGAAGCTTTCTTT,CASSLTRGRTEAFF
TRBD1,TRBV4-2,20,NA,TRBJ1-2,TGTGCCAGCAGCCAGGAACATCCCGGACAGGGGGTTTTAAGGAACTATGGCTACACCTTC,CASSQEHPGQGVLRNYGYTF
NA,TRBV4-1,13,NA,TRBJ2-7,TGCGCCAGCAGCCAATTACAGAGTTACGAGCAGTACTTC,CASSQLQSYEQYF
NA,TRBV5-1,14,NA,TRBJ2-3,TGCGCCAGCAGCTTGAGAGGGGGCACAGATACGCAGTATTTT,CASSLRGGTDTQYF
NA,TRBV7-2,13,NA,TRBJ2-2,TGTGCCAGCAGCTTTCGGCGGGAAGGGGAGCTGTTTTTT,CASSFRREGELFF
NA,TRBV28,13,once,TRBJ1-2,TGTGCCAGCAGACTCGGAGGGGAAAGAGGCTACACCTTC,CASRLGGERGYTF
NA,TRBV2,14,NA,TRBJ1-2,TGTGCCAGCAGGGATCCGACAGGAAACTATGGCTACACCTTC,CASRDPTGNYGYTF
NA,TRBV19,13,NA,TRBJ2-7,TGTGCCAGTCCCCGGGACGGCTCCTACGAGCAGTACTTC,CASPRDGSYEQYF
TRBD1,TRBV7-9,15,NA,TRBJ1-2,TGTGCCAGCAGCCCCTGGACAGGATCCAACTATGGCTACACCTTC,CASSPWTGSNYGYTF
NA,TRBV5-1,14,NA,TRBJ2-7,TGCGCCAGCAGCTTGAGCGACAGCAACTACGAGCAGTACTTC,CASSLSDSNYEQYF
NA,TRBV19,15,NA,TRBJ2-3,TGTGCCAGTAGGGGGTCTTCTGCTAGCACAGATACGCAGTATTTT,CASRGSSASTDTQYF
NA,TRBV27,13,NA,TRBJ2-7,TGTGCCAGCAGTACTGGTAGTAGCTACGAGCAGTACTTC,CASSTGSSYEQYF
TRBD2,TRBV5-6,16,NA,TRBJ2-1,TGTGCCAGCAGCTTGAGCGGCGGGAGTTCCTACAATGAGCAGTTCTTC,CASSLSGGSSYNEQFF
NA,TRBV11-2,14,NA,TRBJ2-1,TGTGCCAGCAGCCTCCCGGACTGGGCCAATGAGCAGTTCTTC,CASSLPDWANEQFF
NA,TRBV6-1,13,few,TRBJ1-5,TGTGCCAGCAGTAACAACAGGGACCAGCCCCAGCATTTT,CASSNNRDQPQHF
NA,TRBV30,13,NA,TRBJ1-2,TGTGCCTGGAGTGTTCAAGGAGCTGGTGGCTACACCTTC,CAWSVQGAGGYTF
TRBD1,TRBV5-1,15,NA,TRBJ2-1,TGCGCCAGCAGCTTGGTGGGACAGAGGTGGGTTGGGCAGTTCTTC,CASSLVGQRWVGQFF
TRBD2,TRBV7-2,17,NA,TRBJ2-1,TGTGCCAGCAGCTTAGTCGCGGCTAGCGGGGCCCTTGGTGAGCAGTTCTTC,CASSLVAASGALGEQFF
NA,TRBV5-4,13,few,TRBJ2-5,TGTGCCAGTTCGCAGGGGTTGGAAGAGACCCAGTACTTC,CASSQGLEETQYF
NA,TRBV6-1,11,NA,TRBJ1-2,TGTGCCAGCCTGGAGAACTATGGCTACACCTTC,CASLENYGYTF
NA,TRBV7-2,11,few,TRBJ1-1,TGTGCCAGCAGCTTTGGGAACCAAGCTTTCTTT,CASSFGNQAFF
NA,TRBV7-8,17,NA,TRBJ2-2,TGTGCCAGCAGCCCAAACCCGGACAGAACGAACACCGGGGAGCTGTTTTTT,CASSPNPDRTNTGELFF
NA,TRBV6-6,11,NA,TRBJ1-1,TGTGCCAGCAGCACACGGACTGAAGCTTTCTTT,CASSTRTEAFF